The 22 T cell receptor beta chains below all came from one sample that was sequenced in a study of blood T cell repertoires in COVID-19 (dated by TCRdb to 2018 to 2021). Receptor libraries were prepared by the immunoSEQ multiplex PCR assay. TCRdb mirrors the immuneACCESS table, restricted to in-frame sequences. Some clones are absent from its copies; in checked studies, under half trace to an unresolved V gene, and the reason for the others is unknown. In this sample the table shows roughly 250,000 clones, more than 85% of which occur a single time. Under 3% of the sample lies in the top ten. Sequenced input: peripheral blood. Every receptor here comes from a person aged 18-30 years with COVID-19, enrolled during active disease.

V usage is TRBV12-5 and J usage is TRBJ2-2; the D gene is possibly TRBD2 (6 bases). CDR3 size: 12 residues. Trimming shortened V by 6 bases and J by 4 bases, and 6 bases separated the two germline ends. Germline V gene lookup returns CDR1 LGHNT and CDR2 FRNRAP. The CDR3 bases are TGTGCTAGTGGGGGAGGCACCGGGGAGCTGTTTTTT. Translated, it gives CASGGGTGELFF. Filled out from reference TRBV12-5 and TRBJ2-2, the complete variable domain reads DARVTQTPRHKVTEMGQEVTMRCQPILGHNTVFWYRQTMMQGLELLAYFRNRAPLDDSGMPKDRFSAEMPDATLATLKIQPSEPRDSAVYFCASGGGTGELFFGEGSRLTVL.

There are a few counts of this clone. The gene calls are TRBV19 and TRBJ2-7; TRBD2 matches 9 bases. This CDR3 comprises 14 residues. V lost 5 bases, J lost 3 bases, and 5 bases stayed unmatched. CDR1 is LNHDA and CDR2 is SQIVND in the germline V gene (reference sequence). The CDR3: CASSLTSGGYEQYF. The CDR3 bases are TGTGCCAGTAGTTTGACTAGCGGCGGCTACGAGCAGTACTTC.

V is TRBV4-1 and J is TRBJ1-5; the D gene is possibly TRBD1 (5 bases). Trimming took off 1 base at V and 7 bases at J, with 17 bases between the two ends. The CDR3 totals 16 residues. Germline CDR1 reads MGHRA; CDR2 reads YSYEKL. CDR3 region: CASSQGRGGVRQPQHF. In DNA, the CDR3 is TGCGCCAGCAGCCAAGGTCGCGGAGGGGTGAGGCAGCCCCAGCATTTT.

The genes are TRBV7-9 and TRBJ2-1, with TRBD2 matching over 11 bases. CDR1 and CDR2 from the germline V gene are SEHNR and FQNEAQ (reference sequence). This CDR3 is 19 amino acids long. The trim removed 1 base at V and 8 bases at J, leaving 16 bases unmatched. The CDR3 region has the DNA TGTGCCAGCAGCTTAGGCGTGGTAGCGGGAGGGCCTGGGGCGGATGAGCAGTTCTTC. Translated: CASSLGVVAGGPGADEQFF.

The rearrangement joins TRBV28 to TRBJ1-3; 10 nucleotides match TRBD1. J gave up 7 bases and V 4 bases, and 7 bases lay outside the gene matches. CDR1 is MDHEN, CDR2 SYDVKM, per germline. The CDR3 runs to 15 residues. CDR3 nucleotide sequence: TGTGCCAGCAGTTACCTTGGGACAGGGGCGAACACCATATATTTT. Amino acid sequence: CASSYLGTGANTIYF.

The chain recombines TRBV5-1 with TRBJ1-2, with D possibly being TRBD1 (5 bases). V lost 3 bases and J lost 2, with 8 bases in between. Looked up from germline, CDR1 is SGHRS and CDR2 is YFSETQ. The CDR3 totals 13 residues. The CDR3 bases are TGCGCCAGCAGCTCGGGGGGGAACTATGGCTACACCTTC. It codes for CASSSGGNYGYTF. The variable domain in full, with the rest retrieved from reference TRBV5-1 and TRBJ1-2, is KAGVTQTPRYLIKTRGQQVTLSCSPISGHRSVSWYQQTPGQGLQFLFEYFSETQRNKGNFPGRFSGRQFSNSRSEMNVSTLELGDSALYLCASSSGGNYGYTFGSGTRLTVV.

This clone was detected a few times. The chain employs TRBV5-6 and TRBJ1-1; D gene ambiguous. The ends were cut back, 3 bases at V and 5 bases at J, with 8 bases in the middle. CDR1 is SGHDT and CDR2 is YYEEEE in the germline V gene. CDR3 size: 12 residues. The CDR3 DNA reads as TGTGCCAGCAGCTACTCCGGGACTGAAGCTTTCTTT. This sequence encodes CASSYSGTEAFF.

The V call is TRBV11-2, the J call TRBJ2-7; D unclear. This CDR3 has 16 residues. The V gene's germline CDR1 is SGHAT and CDR2 FQNNGV. V lost 5 bases and J lost 3, with 20 bases in between. CDR3: CASSPRLSSISYEQYF. CDR3 coding DNA: TGTGCCAGCAGCCCCCGTCTGTCGTCTATTAGCTACGAGCAGTACTTC.

This chain links TRBV6-6 with TRBJ1-6, with D hard to call. CDR1 is MNHNY, CDR2 SVGAGI, per germline (reference sequence). CDR3 length: 15 amino acids. V lost 6 bases to trimming and J lost 0 bases, with 9 bases between them. The CDR3 spells CASSSLGSYNSPLHF. For the CDR3, the DNA is TGTGCCAGCAGCAGTCTTGGCTCCTATAATTCACCCCTCCACTTT.

The chain joins TRBV28 to TRBJ2-6; the match to TRBD1 covers 7 bases. Trimming removed 7 bases from V and 1 base from J; junction bases left unmatched: 10. CDR1 is MDHEN and CDR2 is SYDVKM in the germline V gene. This CDR3 spans 17 amino acids. This CDR3 reads CASISATGRSGANVLTF. For the CDR3, the DNA is TGTGCCAGCATTTCGGCGACAGGGAGATCTGGGGCCAACGTCCTGACTTTC.

CDR3 region: CSASSAGSPLHF. In nucleotides, the CDR3 is TGCAGTGCTAGTTCCGCGGGTTCACCCCTCCACTTT. The V call is TRBV20-1, the J call TRBJ1-6; D is unclear. Trimming took off 3 bases at V and 9 bases at J, with 9 bases between the two ends. CDR1 DFQATT and CDR2 SNEGSKA come from the germline V gene (reference sequence). CDR3 length equals 12 residues.

V and J are TRBV7-3 and TRBJ2-2; D is uncertain. The CDR3 is made up of 14 amino acids. Germline V gene data show CDR1 as SGHTA and CDR2 as FQGTGA. The V end lost 4 bases, the J end lost 1 base, and 7 bases lay between the germline ends. The CDR3 region is CASSSNWNTGELFF. The DNA for the CDR3 is TGTGCCAGCAGCTCCAACTGGAACACCGGGGAGCTGTTTTTT.

The chain employs TRBV28 and TRBJ1-5; a weak D match, TRBD1 (6 bases). The CDR3 extends over 16 amino acids. Germline CDR1 and CDR2: MDHEN and SYDVKM. The V end lost 4 bases, the J end lost 5 bases, and 18 bases lay between the germline ends. CDR3 nucleotides: TGTGCCAGCAGTTCTCTGGACCGGGGGGGCGATCAGCCCCAGCATTTT. This gives the protein CASSSLDRGGDQPQHF.

This clone was counted a single time. The V call is TRBV19, the J call TRBJ1-5; no clear D. CDR1 and CDR2 from the germline V gene are LNHDA and SQIVND (reference sequence). CDR3 length: 12 amino acids. Deletions cut 6 bases from V and 2 bases from J, with 5 bases between. This CDR3 reads CASRSGNQPQHF. For the CDR3, the DNA is TGTGCCAGTAGATCGGGCAATCAGCCCCAGCATTTT.

In its sample, this clone was seen once. The chain recombines TRBV7-2 with TRBJ1-2, with D possibly TRBD1 on 5 matching bases. CDR3 length: 14 residues. CDR1 SGHTA and CDR2 FQGNSA come from the germline V gene. The ends were cut back, 1 base at V and 3 bases at J, with 9 bases in the middle. The CDR3 bases are TGTGCCAGCAGCTTAGGGGGCGCCGACTATGGCTACACCTTC. Amino acid sequence: CASSLGGADYGYTF.

This chain joins TRBV11-3 and TRBJ2-3; D might be TRBD2 (7 bases). The ends were cut back, 5 bases at V and 4 bases at J, with 16 bases in the middle. Germline V gene lookup returns CDR1 SGHNT and CDR2 YENEEA. CDR3 size: 15 residues. The CDR3 region is CASSQGGLAADTQYF. CDR3 DNA: TGTGCCAGCAGCCAAGGGGGGCTAGCGGCAGATACGCAGTATTTT.

The chain's CDR3 is CAWSGQGSGELFF. DNA of the CDR3: TGTGCCTGGAGTGGGCAGGGATCCGGGGAGCTGTTTTTT. The rearrangement links TRBV30 to TRBJ2-2, with a tentative D call TRBD1 (5 bases). The V gene's germline CDR1 is GTSNPN and CDR2 SVGIG (reference sequence). This CDR3 spans 13 amino acids. V was pared by 1 base and J by 6 bases, with 9 bases between.

CDR3 amino acids: CASSGTSGIQETQYF. The CDR3 coding sequence is TGCGCCAGCAGCGGGACTAGCGGGATCCAAGAGACCCAGTACTTC. The chain is built from TRBV5-1 and TRBJ2-5, with 13 positions matching TRBD2. Germline lookup yields CDR1 SGHRS and CDR2 YFSETQ. CDR3 length equals 15 residues. V shed 4 bases, J shed 1 base, and the junction held 1 base outside the gene matches.

The chain couples TRBV7-2 to TRBJ2-7; 7 bases line up with TRBD1. Germline V gene lookup returns CDR1 SGHTA and CDR2 FQGNSA. J was trimmed by 4 bases and V by 5 bases; bases with no gene match: 5. The CDR3 is made up of 13 amino acids. CDR3 in DNA: TGTGCCAGCAGCCCGGACAGGCAGTACGAGCAGTACTTC. Translation gives CASSPDRQYEQYF.

The rearrangement uses TRBV6-5 and TRBJ2-2; no reliable D call. V lost 6 bases to trimming and J lost 3 bases, with 8 bases between them. Germline CDR1 MNHEY, CDR2 SVGAGI. The CDR3 sequence is 13 residues long. CDR3 DNA sequence: TGTGCCAGCAGAACAGTGGACACCGGGGAGCTGTTTTTT. Encoded protein: CASRTVDTGELFF.

This sequence joins TRBV3-1 (or the pseudogene TRBV3-2) and TRBJ1-2; D gene ambiguous. Germline CDR1 and CDR2: LGHDT and YNNKEL (reference sequence). This CDR3 comprises 13 residues. V dropped 0 bases and J dropped 6 bases, with 8 bases sitting between them. In nucleotides, the CDR3 is TGTGCCAGCAGCCAAGATAGTATGAATGGCTACACCTTC. Its protein product is CASSQDSMNGYTF.

The J gene is TRBJ2-1, the V gene TRBV19, with TRBD2 identical over 7 bases. This CDR3 comprises 12 residues. The J segment lost 8 bases and the V segment lost 5 bases, leaving 3 bases of the junction unmatched. The germline gives CDR1 LNHDA, CDR2 SQIVND (reference sequence). The CDR3, as DNA: TGTGCCAGTAGTCCTCGGGGGGATGAGCAGTTCTTC. Its translation is CASSPRGDEQFF.